Given below is one T cell receptor (beta chain) in context. Its target is unknown. The sample is drawn from a study of beta chain features in type 1 diabetes. The overall study: Patients looked much like healthy donors when it came to age, gender and cell yields.

Study-wide points: Patients' naive, central memory and Treg TCRB repertoires seemed closer to one another than those of healthy donors. Among type 1 diabetes patients, VDJ junctions had fewer insertions and more deletions.

Investigators reverse transcribed all isolated RNA, so they sequenced expressed TCRB transcripts. The method was immunoSEQ multiplex PCR; TCRdb's version includes in-frame clones alone and lacks a portion of them. Of some 400,000 clones in the sample, about 14% are singletons; the top ten hold about 0.02%. The CDR3 is made up of 15 amino acids. Trimming removed 0 bases from V and 4 bases from J, with 11 bases in between. Germline CDR1 and CDR2: SGDLS and YYNGEE. This receptor was taken from a woman younger than 35 in good health. The chain has TRBV9 and TRBJ2-1; D gene unclear. Sequenced sample: naive CD4+ T cells from blood. CDR3 in amino acids: CASSVASQLYNEQFF. The CDR3, as DNA: TGTGCCAGCAGCGTAGCCTCCCAACTATACAATGAGCAGTTCTTC.